This passage covers 15 T cell receptor beta chains from one sample sequenced in a study of human T cells and chemical hapten exposure. MiXCR, applied by TCRdb to the RACE reads, yields one record per CDR3 protein. The data show tens of thousands of distinct CDR3 sequences, around 12% seen once. Time point specified: pre-sensitization, week 0. Stated treatment: therapeutic diphenylcyclopropenone sensitization with weekly scalp DPC. The study extracted total RNA from unfractionated whole blood. The starting material was whole blood, obtained in connection with sensitization to the hapten diphenylcyclopropenone (DPC). The receptors stem from a woman aged 35 to 49 with alopecia areata. Some clones in this sample may be carry-over from other donors' samples.

V gene TRBV29-1 combines with J gene TRBJ2-5; the D is unclear. CDR3 size: 12 residues. V lost 8 bases and J lost 6, with 16 bases in between. The germline V gene encodes CDR1 SQVTM and CDR2 ANQGSEA. The CDR3 nucleotides are TGCAGCTCCTCCGGGCCTCCCCAGACCCAGTACTTC. This sequence encodes CSSSGPPQTQYF.

The V gene is TRBV10-3, the J gene TRBJ2-3, with D unclear. The CDR3 contains 12 residues. Germline values: CDR1 ENHRY, CDR2 SYGVKD. V shed 0 bases and J shed 5 bases, with 3 bases lying between them. The CDR3 sequence is CAISESGDTQYF. The DNA of the CDR3 is TGTGCCATCAGTGAGTCGGGAGATACGCAGTATTTT.

This clonotype was seen many times. The chain recombines TRBV29-1 with TRBJ2-7; D not resolved. V was cut by 4 bases and J by 7 bases, with 11 bases left in between. This CDR3 comprises 11 residues. The germline V gene encodes CDR1 SQVTM and CDR2 ANQGSEA. CDR3 loop: CSVVADGEQYF. As DNA, the CDR3 is TGCAGCGTTGTCGCGGATGGGGAGCAGTACTTC.

This clonotype has ten or more counts. This chain connects TRBV5-5 to TRBJ2-3; the D is unclear. The CDR3 extends over 12 amino acids. Between the trimmed V and J ends, which lost 3 bases and 5 bases, there was a span of 7 bases. The germline V gene has CDR1 SGHKS and CDR2 YYEKEE (reference sequence). For the CDR3, the DNA is TGTGCCAGCAGCTGGGCGGAAGATACGCAGTATTTT. Translating gives CASSWAEDTQYF.

This clonotype has at least ten counts. This chain uses TRBV6-2 or TRBV6-3 with TRBJ1-5; a possible D gene is TRBD1 (6 bases). CDR1 MNHEY and CDR2 SVGEGT come from the germline V gene. V was clipped by 0 bases and J by 4 bases, with 19 bases between them. This CDR3 is 18 amino acids long. As DNA, the CDR3 is TGTGCCAGCAGTTACTCAGGGGGAACCGGGAAGGGAAATCAGCCCCAGCATTTT. It yields the protein CASSYSGGTGKGNQPQHF.

The chain links TRBV2 to TRBJ2-1, with 9 bases matching TRBD2. The V gene's germline CDR1 is SNHLY and CDR2 FYNNEI. Trimming at V came to 7 bases and at J to 5 bases, leaving 9 bases not matched to a gene. The CDR3 sequence is 15 residues long. The CDR3 bases are TGTGCCAGCAAGAGAGTAGCGGGGGCAAACAATGAGCAGTTCTTC. This encodes CASKRVAGANNEQFF.

This clonotype occurred many times. This chain connects TRBV7-9 to TRBJ2-4, with 9 bases that match TRBD2. Unmatched junction bases numbered 8, after V lost 8 bases and J lost 9 bases. The CDR3 has 13 residues. Per germline, CDR1 SEHNR and CDR2 FQNEAQ (reference sequence). The CDR3 loop reads CASSRGAGGIQYF. In DNA, the CDR3 is TGTGCCAGCTCCCGGGGAGCGGGAGGCATTCAGTACTTC.

This clonotype has only a few counts. This rearrangement joins TRBV29-1 to TRBJ2-7; D not resolved. Germline V gives CDR1 SQVTM, CDR2 ANQGSEA. Trimming stripped 2 bases from V and 0 bases from J, with 8 bases between. The CDR3 runs to 13 residues. The DNA of the CDR3 is TGCAGCGTTGAAAGCAGCATCTCCTACGAGCAGTACTTC. Protein: CSVESSISYEQYF.

The chain uses TRBV5-6 and TRBJ2-2; TRBD1 agrees at 9 bases. In germline, CDR1 is SGHDT, CDR2 YYEEEE. The V gene end was trimmed by 1 base and the J gene end by 6 bases; junction bases not matched to a gene: 7. The length of the CDR3 is 16 residues. The CDR3 DNA sequence: TGTGCCAGCAGCTTGTTTGGGACAGGGAAGGCCGGGGAGCTGTTTTTT. It codes for CASSLFGTGKAGELFF.

This clonotype was seen ten or more times. The rearrangement links TRBV11-3 to TRBJ2-1, with a weak D call TRBD1 (6 bases). Trimming left V 3 bases short and J 4 bases short, with 10 bases between. CDR3 length: 14 amino acids. In germline, CDR1 is SGHNT, CDR2 YENEEA. This CDR3 is CASSLDSLYNEQFF. CDR3 coding DNA: TGTGCCAGCAGCTTGGACAGCCTATACAATGAGCAGTTCTTC.

This clonotype occurred many times. The CDR3 DNA follows: TGTGCCAGCAGTTGGACAGTATACCCCTACGAGCAGTACTTC. As protein: CASSWTVYPYEQYF. The V call is TRBV28, the J call TRBJ2-7; perhaps TRBD1 as D (6 bases). Looked up from germline, CDR1 is MDHEN and CDR2 is SYDVKM. This CDR3 region has 14 residues. V lost 4 bases and J 2 bases, leaving 12 bases between the germline ends.

The table lists this clonotype with many counts. CDR3 bases: TGTGCCAGCAGAGGGTCCTACGAGCAGTACTTC. Translated, it gives CASRGSYEQYF. The gene calls are TRBV27 and TRBJ2-7, with D unresolved. Germline CDR1 MNHEY, CDR2 SMNVEV (reference sequence). The CDR3 runs 11 residues. The V end lost 6 bases, the J end lost 1 base, and 4 bases lay between the germline ends.

The chain links TRBV4-2 to TRBJ2-1, with 8 bases identical to TRBD2. After removal of 3 bases from V and 1 base from J, the junction contained 8 bases not matched to a gene. The CDR3 sequence is 17 residues long. Per germline, CDR1 LGHNA and CDR2 YNFKEQ. The CDR3 DNA is TGTGCCAGCAGCCATGAAACTCGGGAGGGGTCCTACAATGAGCAGTTCTTC. Protein product: CASSHETREGSYNEQFF.

A note on this clonotype: A single base separates this from a much larger clone, so it may be a read error. The genes are TRBV18 and TRBJ1-1; D is perhaps TRBD1 (6 bases). The CDR3 is made up of 16 amino acids. Trimming shortened V by 8 bases and J by 0 bases, and 19 bases separated the two germline ends. Germline CDR1 and CDR2: KGHSH and LQKENI. CDR3 loop: CASTLRDINLNTEAFF. The CDR3 DNA follows: TGTGCCAGCACATTACGGGACATAAATCTGAACACTGAAGCTTTCTTT.

Only a few counts were recorded for this clonotype. CDR3 region: CASSQATGFYQPQHF. CDR3 in DNA: TGCGCCAGCAGCCAAGCGACAGGGTTTTATCAGCCCCAGCATTTT. The V gene is TRBV4-3, the J gene TRBJ1-5; the match to TRBD1 covers 7 bases. Germline lookup yields CDR1 LGHNA and CDR2 YSLEER. This CDR3 spans 15 amino acids. V was clipped by 1 base and J by 5 bases; unmatched bases: 5.